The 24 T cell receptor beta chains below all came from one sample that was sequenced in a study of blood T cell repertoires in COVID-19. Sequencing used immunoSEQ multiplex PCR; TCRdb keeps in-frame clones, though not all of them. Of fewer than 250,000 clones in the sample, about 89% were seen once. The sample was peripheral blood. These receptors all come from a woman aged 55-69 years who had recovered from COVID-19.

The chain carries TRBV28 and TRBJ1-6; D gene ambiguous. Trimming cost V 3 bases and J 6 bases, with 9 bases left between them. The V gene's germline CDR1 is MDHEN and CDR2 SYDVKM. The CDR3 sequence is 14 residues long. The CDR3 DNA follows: TGTGCCAGCAGTTTTCCGACGGGTAATTCACCCCTCCACTTT. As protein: CASSFPTGNSPLHF.

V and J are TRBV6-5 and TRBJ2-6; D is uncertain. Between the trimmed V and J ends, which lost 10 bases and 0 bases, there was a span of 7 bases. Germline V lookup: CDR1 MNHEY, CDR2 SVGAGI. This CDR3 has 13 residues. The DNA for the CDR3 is TGTGCCACCAGGCGCTCTGGGGCCAACGTCCTGACTTTC. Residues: CATRRSGANVLTF.

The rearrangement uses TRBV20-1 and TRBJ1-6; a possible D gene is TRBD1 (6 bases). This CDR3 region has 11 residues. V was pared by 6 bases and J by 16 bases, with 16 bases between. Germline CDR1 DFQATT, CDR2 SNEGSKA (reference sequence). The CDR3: CSARDTLLLHF. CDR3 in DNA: TGCAGTGCAAGGGACACCTTACTGCTCCACTTT.

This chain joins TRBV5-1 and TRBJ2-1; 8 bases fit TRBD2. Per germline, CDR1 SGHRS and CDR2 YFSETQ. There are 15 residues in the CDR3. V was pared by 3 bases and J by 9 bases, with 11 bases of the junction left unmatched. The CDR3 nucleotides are TGCGCCAGCAGCTCGACCGGGACTAGGGGATCTGAGCAGTTCTTC. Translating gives CASSSTGTRGSEQFF.

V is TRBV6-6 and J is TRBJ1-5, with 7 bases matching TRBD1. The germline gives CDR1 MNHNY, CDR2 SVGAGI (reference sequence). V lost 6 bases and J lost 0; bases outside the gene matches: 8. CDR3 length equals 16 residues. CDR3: CASRPGTADSNQPQHF. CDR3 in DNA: TGTGCCAGCAGGCCCGGGACAGCGGATAGCAATCAGCCCCAGCATTTT.

The CDR3 DNA reads TGTGCCAGCAGCTTGGGTATCCTCAGGGGGCTGAACACTGAAGCTTTCTTT. Translation: CASSLGILRGLNTEAFF. V and J are TRBV5-6 and TRBJ1-1, with TRBD1 identical over 8 bases. With 0 bases clipped from V and 0 bases from J, the junction kept 7 bases outside the gene matches. The CDR3 runs to 17 residues. Germline CDR1 is SGHDT and CDR2 is YYEEEE.

The CDR3 region has the DNA TGTGCCAGTAAACCAGGGGCCTACTCCTACGAGCAGTACTTC. It specifies CASKPGAYSYEQYF. The rearrangement joins TRBV19 to TRBJ2-7, with a weak D call TRBD1 (6 bases). V was clipped by 7 bases and J by 0 bases, with 13 bases between them. CDR1 and CDR2 (germline): LNHDA, SQIVND (reference sequence). The CDR3 totals 14 residues.

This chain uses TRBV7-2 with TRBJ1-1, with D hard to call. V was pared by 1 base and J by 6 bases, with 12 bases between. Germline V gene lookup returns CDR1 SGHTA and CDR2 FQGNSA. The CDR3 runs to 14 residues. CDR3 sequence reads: CASSLGVGSAEAFF. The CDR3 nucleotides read TGTGCCAGCAGCTTAGGAGTGGGTAGCGCTGAAGCTTTCTTT. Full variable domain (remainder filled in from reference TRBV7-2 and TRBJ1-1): GAGVSQSPSNKVTEKGKDVELRCDPISGHTALYWYRQSLGQGLEFLIYFQGNSAPDKSGLPSDRFSAERTGGSVSTLTIQRTQQEDSAVYLCASSLGVGSAEAFFGQGTRLTVV.

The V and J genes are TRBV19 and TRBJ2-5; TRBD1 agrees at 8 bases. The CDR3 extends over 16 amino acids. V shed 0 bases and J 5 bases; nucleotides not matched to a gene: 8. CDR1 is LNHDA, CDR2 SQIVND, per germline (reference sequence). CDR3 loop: CASSIEGPGGAETQYF. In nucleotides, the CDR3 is TGTGCCAGTAGTATAGAGGGGCCAGGGGGCGCGGAGACCCAGTACTTC. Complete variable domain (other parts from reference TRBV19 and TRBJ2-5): DGGITQSPKYLFRKEGQNVTLSCEQNLNHDAMYWYRQDPGQGLRLIYYSQIVNDFQKGDIAEGYSVSREKKESFPLTVTSAQKNPTAFYLCASSIEGPGGAETQYFGPGTRLLVL.

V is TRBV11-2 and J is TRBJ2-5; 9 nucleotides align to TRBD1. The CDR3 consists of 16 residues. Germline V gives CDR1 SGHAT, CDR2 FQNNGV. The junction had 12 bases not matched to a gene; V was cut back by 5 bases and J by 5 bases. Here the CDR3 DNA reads TGTGCCAGCAGCCCCAACCCACAGGGGGCAGGGGAGACCCAGTACTTC. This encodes CASSPNPQGAGETQYF.

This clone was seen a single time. CDR3 in amino acids: CASSLNSNSYEQYF. In DNA, the CDR3 is TGTGCCAGCAGCTTAAACTCAAACAGCTACGAGCAGTACTTC. J is TRBJ2-7 and V is TRBV7-9; D not certain. The CDR3 loop spans 14 amino acids. V was trimmed by 2 bases and J by 3 bases, leaving 11 bases between them. CDR1 is SEHNR and CDR2 is FQNEAQ in the germline V gene (reference sequence). Full variable domain (outside the CDR3, taken from reference TRBV7-9 and TRBJ2-7): DTGVSQNPRHKITKRGQNVTFRCDPISEHNRLYWYRQTLGQGPEFLTYFQNEAQLEKSRLLSDRFSAERPKGSFSTLEIQRTEQGDSAMYLCASSLNSNSYEQYFGPGTRLTVT.

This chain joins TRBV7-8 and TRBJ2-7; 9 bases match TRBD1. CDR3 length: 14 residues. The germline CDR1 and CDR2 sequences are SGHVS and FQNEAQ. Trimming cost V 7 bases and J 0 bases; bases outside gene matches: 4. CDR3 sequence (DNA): TGTGCCAGCACCGGGACAGGGAGCTCCTACGAGCAGTACTTC. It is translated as CASTGTGSSYEQYF.

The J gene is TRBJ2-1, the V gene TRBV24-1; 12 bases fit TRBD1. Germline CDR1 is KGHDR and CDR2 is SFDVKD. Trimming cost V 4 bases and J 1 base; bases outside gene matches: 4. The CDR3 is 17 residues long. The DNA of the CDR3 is TGTGCCACCAGTGACCGGGGACAGGGGGCTTCCTACAATGAGCAGTTCTTC. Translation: CATSDRGQGASYNEQFF.

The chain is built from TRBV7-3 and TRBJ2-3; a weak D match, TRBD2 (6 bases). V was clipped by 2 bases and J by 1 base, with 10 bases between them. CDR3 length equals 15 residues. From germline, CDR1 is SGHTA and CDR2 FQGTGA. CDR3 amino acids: CASSLSGLRTDTQYF. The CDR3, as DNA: TGTGCCAGCAGCTTATCTGGACTACGCACAGATACGCAGTATTTT.

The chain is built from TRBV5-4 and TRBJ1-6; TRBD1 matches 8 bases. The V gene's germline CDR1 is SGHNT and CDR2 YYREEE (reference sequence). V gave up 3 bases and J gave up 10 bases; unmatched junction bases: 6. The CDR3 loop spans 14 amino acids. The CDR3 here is CASSYGQGDSPLHF. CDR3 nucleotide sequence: TGTGCCAGCAGCTATGGACAGGGTGACTCACCCCTCCACTTT.

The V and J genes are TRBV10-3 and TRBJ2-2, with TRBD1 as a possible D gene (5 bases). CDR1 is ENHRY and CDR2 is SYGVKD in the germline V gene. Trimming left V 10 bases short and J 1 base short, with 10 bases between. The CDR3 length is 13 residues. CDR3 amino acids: CASQGENTGELFF. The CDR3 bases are TGTGCCAGCCAAGGGGAGAACACCGGGGAGCTGTTTTTT.

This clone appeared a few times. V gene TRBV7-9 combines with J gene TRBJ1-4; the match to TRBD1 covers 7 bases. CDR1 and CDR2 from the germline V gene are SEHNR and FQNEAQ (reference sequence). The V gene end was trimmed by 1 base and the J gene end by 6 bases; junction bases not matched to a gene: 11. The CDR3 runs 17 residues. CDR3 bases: TGTGCCAGCAGCTTAGGGGCTACCCGGGACAGTGATGAAAAACTGTTTTTT. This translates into CASSLGATRDSDEKLFF.

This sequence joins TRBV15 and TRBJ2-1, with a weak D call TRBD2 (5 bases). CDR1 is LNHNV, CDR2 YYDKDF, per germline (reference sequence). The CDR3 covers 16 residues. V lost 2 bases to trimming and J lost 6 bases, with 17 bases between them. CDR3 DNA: TGTGCCACCAGCAGATCTAGGGCCCTAGAGGGCAATGAGCAGTTCTTC. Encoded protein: CATSRSRALEGNEQFF.

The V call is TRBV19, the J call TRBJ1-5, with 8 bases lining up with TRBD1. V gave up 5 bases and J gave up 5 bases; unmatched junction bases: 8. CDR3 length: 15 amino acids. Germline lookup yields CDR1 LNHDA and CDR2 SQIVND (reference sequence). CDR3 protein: CASSLRDRLDQPQHF. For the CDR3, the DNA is TGTGCCAGTAGTTTACGGGACAGGTTGGATCAGCCCCAGCATTTT. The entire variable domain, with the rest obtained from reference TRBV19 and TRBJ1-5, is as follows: DGGITQSPKYLFRKEGQNVTLSCEQNLNHDAMYWYRQDPGQGLRLIYYSQIVNDFQKGDIAEGYSVSREKKESFPLTVTSAQKNPTAFYLCASSLRDRLDQPQHFGDGTRLSIL.

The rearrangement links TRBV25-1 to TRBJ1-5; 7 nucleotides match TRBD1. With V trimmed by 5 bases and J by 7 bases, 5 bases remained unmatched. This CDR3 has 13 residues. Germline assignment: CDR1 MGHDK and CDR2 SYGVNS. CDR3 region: CASSQTGRQPQHF. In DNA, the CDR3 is TGTGCCAGCAGTCAGACAGGGAGGCAGCCCCAGCATTTT.

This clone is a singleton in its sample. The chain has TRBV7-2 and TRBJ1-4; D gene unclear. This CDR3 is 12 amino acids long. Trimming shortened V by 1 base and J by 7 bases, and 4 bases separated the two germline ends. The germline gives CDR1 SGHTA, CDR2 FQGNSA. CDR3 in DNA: TGTGCCAGCAGCTTAGAGCGTGAAAAACTGTTTTTT. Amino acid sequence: CASSLEREKLFF.

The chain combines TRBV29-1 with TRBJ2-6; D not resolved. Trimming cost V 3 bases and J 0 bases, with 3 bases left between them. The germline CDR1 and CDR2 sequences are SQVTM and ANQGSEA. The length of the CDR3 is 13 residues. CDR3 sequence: CSVESSGANVLTF. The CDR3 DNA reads TGCAGCGTTGAGAGCTCTGGGGCCAACGTCCTGACTTTC.

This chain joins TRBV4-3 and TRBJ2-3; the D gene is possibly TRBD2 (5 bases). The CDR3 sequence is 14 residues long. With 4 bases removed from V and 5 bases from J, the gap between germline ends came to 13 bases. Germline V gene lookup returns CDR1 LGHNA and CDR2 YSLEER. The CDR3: CASSLTGIRDTQYF. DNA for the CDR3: TGCGCCAGCAGCCTAACGGGGATACGAGATACGCAGTATTTT.

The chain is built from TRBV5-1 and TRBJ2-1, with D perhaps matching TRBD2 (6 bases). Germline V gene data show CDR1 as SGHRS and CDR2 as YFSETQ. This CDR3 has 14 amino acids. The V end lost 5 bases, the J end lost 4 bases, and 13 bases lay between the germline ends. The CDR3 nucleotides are TGCGCCAGCAGATGGCTAGCGTCTTACAATGAGCAGTTCTTC. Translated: CASRWLASYNEQFF.